This T cell receptor beta chain was documented in a study of cytomegalovirus exposure and HLA in healthy donors. Study-level points and caveats: Sequencing likely generated an artifact that appeared as a cluster of highly shared sequence variants. Analysis performed later showed TCR beta chains linked to HLA being more clonally expanded than equally common others. TCR beta chains numbering approximately 150 were designated cytomegalovirus-associated. Fewer N-insertions (relative to the approximately 700-donor mean) were reportedly seen in an Asian-associated ancestry cluster in a later analysis.

PCR involved 60 Vbeta and 13 Jbeta primers. Libraries were prepared by immunoSEQ multiplex PCR; TCRdb keeps only in-frame clonotypes and omits some of them. The table includes fewer than 120,000 clones, around four fifths detected once. Of note for this clone: Antigen: not known.

This CDR3 has 15 residues. With 7 bases clipped from V and 5 bases from J, the junction kept 6 bases outside the gene matches. Germline V gene sequence: CDR1 MDHEN, CDR2 SYDVKM. This clonotype was obtained from a woman aged 55-70 years in good health and CMV-seropositive. This chain uses TRBV28 with TRBJ2-1; TRBD2 aligns across 12 bases. Sequenced sample: PBMCs. CDR3 residues: CASTGGLAGHNEQFF. For the CDR3, the DNA is TGTGCCAGCACCGGGGGACTAGCGGGCCACAATGAGCAGTTCTTC.